These 30 T cell receptor beta chains came from one sample sequenced in a study of T cell clonotyping in hematopoietic cell transplantation. Sequenced by immunoSEQ multiplex PCR; TCRdb stores in-frame clones only, minus some. The data show roughly 15,000 clones, with around 85% seen just once and around 4.4% held by the top ten. Sequenced: peripheral blood mononuclear cells. These receptors were collected from a woman aged 40 to 50 in good health. Some clones in this sample may be carry-over from other donors' samples.

V usage is TRBV7-3 and J usage is TRBJ2-3; D ambiguous. The CDR3 has 14 residues. V was pared by 1 base and J by 0 bases, with 5 bases between. CDR1 and CDR2 (germline): SGHTA, FQGTGA. The CDR3 protein is CASSLRASTDTQYF. The DNA for the CDR3 is TGTGCCAGCAGCTTAAGGGCTAGCACAGATACGCAGTATTTT. Together with reference TRBV7-3 and TRBJ2-3, the CDR3 gives the full variable domain: GAGVSQTPSNKVTEKGKYVELRCDPISGHTALYWYRQSLGQGPEFLIYFQGTGAADDSGLPNDRFFAVRPEGSVSTLKIQRTERGDSAVYLCASSLRASTDTQYFGPGTRLTVL.

This clone was observed once. The CDR3 sequence is CASSSPGTGTNGYTF. Here the CDR3 DNA reads TGTGCCAGCAGCTCCCCCGGGACAGGGACGAATGGCTACACCTTC. This chain connects TRBV6-6 to TRBJ1-2, with 9 nucleotides matching TRBD1. V dropped 6 bases and J dropped 6; count of bases not matched to a gene: 11. The CDR3 extends over 15 amino acids. Germline values: CDR1 MNHNY, CDR2 SVGAGI (reference sequence).

This sequence joins TRBV29-1 and TRBJ2-3, with TRBD2 matching 8 bases. CDR1 is SQVTM, CDR2 ANQGSEA, per germline. Trimming cost V 5 bases and J 8 bases; bases outside gene matches: 9. This CDR3 region has 13 residues. This CDR3 is CSVFPGGRGTQYF. CDR3 coding DNA: TGCAGCGTTTTCCCGGGAGGGCGGGGTACGCAGTATTTT.

The CDR3 reads CSVESQPGNEQFF. The CDR3 DNA is TGCAGCGTTGAATCCCAGCCTGGGAATGAGCAGTTCTTC. The chain employs TRBV29-1 and TRBJ2-1; the D is unclear. The CDR3 has 13 residues. Germline CDR1 and CDR2: SQVTM and ANQGSEA. The germline V and J ends were trimmed by 2 bases and 7 bases, with 12 bases remaining between them.

The chain joins TRBV15 to TRBJ2-2; no clear D. The CDR3 is 12 amino acids. Trimming took 0 bases from V and 8 from J, leaving 4 bases between them. CDR1 and CDR2 from the germline V gene are LNHNV and YYDKDF (reference sequence). CDR3 bases: TGTGCCACCAGCAGAGAGACGGGGGAGCTGTTTTTT. Its protein is CATSRETGELFF.

As DNA, the CDR3 is TGTGCCAGCAGTTACAGTAGGGACAGGGGCTACGAGCAGTACTTC. It codes for CASSYSRDRGYEQYF. The chain links TRBV6-5 to TRBJ2-7; 10 bases map to TRBD1. Germline CDR1 reads MNHEY; CDR2 reads SVGAGI. V trimming: 2 bases; J trimming: 3 bases; junction bases outside the gene matches: 4. The CDR3 is 15 residues long.

The CDR3 region is CASSQAGSISYNEQFF. CDR3 DNA sequence: TGTGCCAGCAGCCAAGCCGGGTCCATCTCCTACAATGAGCAGTTCTTC. This chain connects TRBV4-2 to TRBJ2-1, with D unclear. Trimming removed 1 base from V and 0 bases from J, with 10 bases in between. The CDR3 is 16 amino acids. Germline V gives CDR1 LGHNA, CDR2 YNFKEQ.

The chain combines TRBV11-2 with TRBJ2-7, with a tentative D call TRBD1 (5 bases). The V end lost 0 bases, the J end lost 2 bases, and 8 bases lay between the germline ends. There are 14 residues in the CDR3. CDR1 and CDR2 (germline): SGHAT, FQNNGV. CDR3 coding DNA: TGTGCCAGCAGCTTAGAAACAGGCCCCTACGAGCAGTACTTC. Translating it yields CASSLETGPYEQYF.

This chain joins TRBV2 and TRBJ1-2; D is unresolved. Trimming pared 7 bases from V and 4 bases from J, leaving 10 bases between. The CDR3 has 12 residues. Germline V gene data show CDR1 as SNHLY and CDR2 as FYNNEI. The CDR3 loop is CASTGGSYGYTF. The CDR3 DNA reads TGTGCCAGCACGGGCGGGAGCTATGGCTACACCTTC.

This chain uses TRBV27 with TRBJ2-6; D gene uncertain. CDR3 length: 18 amino acids. V lost 4 bases and J 5 bases, leaving 21 bases between the germline ends. Germline CDR1 is MNHEY and CDR2 is SMNVEV (reference sequence). This chain's CDR3 is CASSSRTPLQSRANVLTF. The CDR3 bases are TGTGCCAGCAGTTCAAGAACTCCGCTACAAAGTCGGGCCAACGTCCTGACTTTC.

This chain uses TRBV5-1 with TRBJ1-4; D unresolved. The CDR3 has 16 residues. Per germline, CDR1 SGHRS and CDR2 YFSETQ. Trimming stripped 2 bases from V and 3 bases from J, with 14 bases between. The CDR3: CASSLSGGHPNEKLFF. The DNA for the CDR3 is TGCGCCAGCAGCTTATCGGGAGGTCACCCTAATGAAAAACTGTTTTTT.

The chain links TRBV7-2 to TRBJ2-2; D is uncertain. V lost 8 bases to trimming and J lost 3 bases, with 7 bases between them. The CDR3 covers 12 residues. The germline V gene has CDR1 SGHTA and CDR2 FQGNSA. The CDR3 DNA follows: TGTGCCAGCTCGACCTACACCGGGGAGCTGTTTTTT. Translation: CASSTYTGELFF.

This chain connects TRBV7-9 to TRBJ2-3; perhaps D is TRBD1 or TRBD2 (6 bases each). This CDR3 spans 17 amino acids. V lost 2 bases and J 2 bases, leaving 17 bases between the germline ends. Germline loops: CDR1 SEHNR, CDR2 FQNEAQ (reference sequence). CDR3 in amino acids: CASSLPAGDSTTDTQYF. CDR3 in DNA: TGTGCCAGCAGCTTACCTGCAGGGGACTCTACCACAGATACGCAGTATTTT.

The chain carries TRBV6-6 and TRBJ2-1, with TRBD1 matching over 7 bases. The CDR3 runs 12 residues. The junction had 0 bases not matched to a gene; V was cut back by 6 bases and J by 4 bases. Germline CDR1 reads MNHNY; CDR2 reads SVGAGI (reference sequence). CDR3: CASRTGYNEQFF. The CDR3 DNA sequence: TGTGCCAGCAGGACAGGGTACAATGAGCAGTTCTTC.

The DNA of the CDR3 is TGTGCCAGCAGCCCGGGAAACACTGAAGCTTTCTTT. Amino acid sequence: CASSPGNTEAFF. J is TRBJ1-1 and V is TRBV21-1. TRBV21-1 is deemed a pseudogene. This CDR3 comprises 12 residues.

The rearrangement links TRBV7-2 to TRBJ2-2; D possibly corresponds to TRBD2 (5 bases). This CDR3 has 16 residues. V gave up 5 bases and J gave up 5 bases, with 18 bases separating them. Germline V lookup: CDR1 SGHTA, CDR2 FQGNSA. CDR3 DNA: TGTGCCAGCAGCACTGGAGGAGGAAGGTTGACCGGGGAGCTGTTTTTT. It yields the protein CASSTGGGRLTGELFF.

V and J are TRBV7-9 and TRBJ2-7, with a possible D match to TRBD1 (5 bases). Germline CDR1 reads SEHNR; CDR2 reads FQNEAQ (reference sequence). This CDR3 is built from 13 residues. V lost 1 base and J lost 2, with 6 bases in between. CDR3 loop: CASSLGGPYEQYF. CDR3 nucleotides: TGTGCCAGCAGCTTAGGGGGCCCCTACGAGCAGTACTTC.

The V and J genes are TRBV21-1 and TRBJ2-7; the table gives TRBD1 as D, unverified against the DNA. TRBV21-1 is classified as a pseudogene. The CDR3 runs to 15 residues. The CDR3 is CASGGAGGHPTQQYF. The CDR3 DNA reads as TGTGCCAGCGGAGGGGCAGGGGGACACCCTACGCAGCAGTACTTC.

The genes are TRBV29-1 and TRBJ1-4; maybe TRBD1 (6 bases). Germline lookup yields CDR1 SQVTM and CDR2 ANQGSEA. The CDR3 contains 15 residues. V lost 5 bases and J lost 5, with 18 bases in between. The CDR3 protein is CSVTGGGKSNEKLFF. CDR3 bases: TGCAGCGTTACCGGGGGGGGCAAATCCAATGAAAAACTGTTTTTT. The full variable domain, with the rest looked up from reference TRBV29-1 and TRBJ1-4, is SAVISQKPSRDICQRGTSLTIQCQVDSQVTMMFWYRQQPGQSLTLIATANQGSEATYESGFVIDKFPISRPNLTFSTLTVSNMSPEDSSIYLCSVTGGGKSNEKLFFGSGTQLSVL.

This clone has just one count. This chain joins TRBV27 and TRBJ2-3, with 12 bases aligning to TRBD2. The germline CDR1 and CDR2 sequences are MNHEY and SMNVEV (reference sequence). CDR3 length: 18 residues. The V and J ends lost 7 bases and 4 bases, in that order; junction bases with no gene match: 15. As DNA, the CDR3 is TGTGCCAGCAAGGTTAGGGCTAGCGGGAGGGCCATTTCAGATACGCAGTATTTT. Amino acid sequence: CASKVRASGRAISDTQYF.

This rearrangement joins TRBV7-2 to TRBJ2-6, with 7 bases fitting TRBD1. Trimming took 5 bases from V and 3 from J; bases not matched to a gene: 7. CDR1 is SGHTA, CDR2 FQGNSA, per germline. The CDR3 has 16 amino acids. The CDR3 sequence is CASSPDRFGGANVLTF. CDR3 sequence (DNA): TGTGCCAGCAGCCCGGACAGGTTCGGTGGGGCCAACGTCCTGACTTTC.

V is TRBV25-1 and J is TRBJ2-5, with TRBD2 identical over 9 bases. V was clipped by 2 bases and J by 5 bases; unmatched bases: 15. The CDR3 is made up of 18 amino acids. The V gene's germline CDR1 is MGHDK and CDR2 SYGVNS. In DNA, the CDR3 is TGTGCCAGCAGTGAAGTCGGGACTGGCGGGAGGGCCTGGGAGACCCAGTACTTC. Its protein product is CASSEVGTGGRAWETQYF. Together with reference TRBV25-1 and TRBJ2-5, the CDR3 gives the full variable domain: EADIYQTPRYLVIGTGKKITLECSQTMGHDKMYWYQQDPGMELHLIHYSYGVNSTEKGDLSSESTVSRIRTEHFPLTLESARPSHTSQYLCASSEVGTGGRAWETQYFGPGTRLLVL.

This chain uses TRBV7-3 with TRBJ2-2; 7 bases align to TRBD1. Trimming cost V 5 bases and J 1 base; bases outside gene matches: 4. This CDR3 contains 15 residues. CDR1 and CDR2 (germline): SGHTA, FQGTGA. In DNA form, the CDR3 reads TGTGCCAGCAGCGGACGGACAGGGAACACCGGGGAGCTGTTTTTT. Amino acid sequence: CASSGRTGNTGELFF.

This clone showed up just once. V usage is TRBV6-5 and J usage is TRBJ1-1, with 7 bases aligning to TRBD1. V shed 6 bases and J 0 bases; nucleotides not matched to a gene: 7. Germline-derived CDR1 and CDR2 are MNHEY and SVGAGI. This CDR3 is 15 amino acids long. The CDR3 protein is CASRDPGQMNTEAFF. The CDR3, as DNA: TGTGCCAGCAGAGACCCGGGACAGATGAACACTGAAGCTTTCTTT.

The chain joins TRBV9 to TRBJ1-1; 10 nucleotides agree with TRBD1. CDR3 length: 19 residues. J gave up 0 bases and V 4 bases, and 15 bases lay outside the gene matches. Germline V gene lookup returns CDR1 SGDLS and CDR2 YYNGEE. CDR3 residues: CASSRRPGTGVALNTEAFF. The CDR3 DNA reads TGTGCCAGCAGCCGCCGGCCCGGGACAGGGGTGGCTCTGAACACTGAAGCTTTCTTT. Together with reference TRBV9 and TRBJ1-1, the CDR3 gives the full variable domain: DSGVTQTPKHLITATGQRVTLRCSPRSGDLSVYWYQQSLDQGLQFLIQYYNGEERAKGNILERFSAQQFPDLHSELNLSSLELGDSALYFCASSRRPGTGVALNTEAFFGQGTRLTVV.

CDR3 amino acids: CASSQEIRGLDTGELFF. In nucleotides, the CDR3 is TGTGCCAGCAGCCAAGAAATCCGGGGGTTGGACACCGGGGAGCTGTTTTTT. V usage is TRBV4-2 and J usage is TRBJ2-2, with D perhaps matching TRBD2 (6 bases). V lost 0 bases to trimming and J lost 3 bases, with 14 bases between them. In germline, CDR1 is LGHNA, CDR2 YNFKEQ. This CDR3 contains 17 residues.

The genes are TRBV6-6 and TRBJ2-1; 13 bases agree with TRBD2. The CDR3 is 16 residues long. The V and J ends lost 2 bases and 7 bases, in that order; junction bases with no gene match: 5. Germline V lookup: CDR1 MNHNY, CDR2 SVGAGI (reference sequence). CDR3 amino acids: CASSYATSGRWNEQFF. CDR3 DNA sequence: TGTGCCAGCAGTTACGCGACTAGCGGGAGGTGGAATGAGCAGTTCTTC.

The CDR3 protein is CSATYDGYTF. As DNA, the CDR3 is TGCAGTGCTACATACGACGGCTACACCTTC. The genes are TRBV20-1 and TRBJ1-2; D gene ambiguous. V dropped 4 bases and J dropped 8 bases, with 8 bases sitting between them. The length of the CDR3 is 10 residues. CDR1 and CDR2 from the germline V gene are DFQATT and SNEGSKA (reference sequence).

V usage is TRBV25-1 and J usage is TRBJ2-5; D not certain. Deletions cut 2 bases from V and 2 bases from J, with 12 bases between. The CDR3 spans 15 residues. The V gene's germline CDR1 is MGHDK and CDR2 SYGVNS. The CDR3 bases are TGTGCCAGCAGTGAAGTGCAGCTCGGGCAAGAGACCCAGTACTTC. This codes for CASSEVQLGQETQYF.

J is TRBJ2-1 and V is TRBV30; 13 nucleotides match TRBD2. Germline lookup yields CDR1 GTSNPN and CDR2 SVGIG (reference sequence). Germline trimming cut 5 bases from V and 6 bases from J; bases unmatched to any gene: 4. The CDR3 length is 14 residues. The CDR3 DNA follows: TGTGCCTGGTCCGGGACTAGCGGGATCAATGAGCAGTTCTTC. Protein sequence: CAWSGTSGINEQFF.